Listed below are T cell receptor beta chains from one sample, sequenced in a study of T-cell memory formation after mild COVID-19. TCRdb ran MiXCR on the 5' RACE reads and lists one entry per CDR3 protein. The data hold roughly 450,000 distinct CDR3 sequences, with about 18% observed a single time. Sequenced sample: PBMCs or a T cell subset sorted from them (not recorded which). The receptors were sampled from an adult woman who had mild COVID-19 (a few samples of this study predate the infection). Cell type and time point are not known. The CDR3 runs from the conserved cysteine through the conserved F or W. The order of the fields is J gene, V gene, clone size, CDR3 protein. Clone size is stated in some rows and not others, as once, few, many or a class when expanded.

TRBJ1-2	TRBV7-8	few	CASSLTWDGYGYTF
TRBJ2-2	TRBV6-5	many	CASSPGLAGVTGELFF
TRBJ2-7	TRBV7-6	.	CASSLGWQGSYEQYF
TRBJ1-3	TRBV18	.	CASSPPQGDTIYF
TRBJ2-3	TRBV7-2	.	CASSLAGTATDTQYF
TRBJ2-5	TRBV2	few	CASSEERTQYF
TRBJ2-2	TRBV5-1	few	CASSLLSGSGTGELFF
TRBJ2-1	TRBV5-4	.	CASSLALAGDNEQFF
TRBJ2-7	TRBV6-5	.	CASTPRQGDYEQYF
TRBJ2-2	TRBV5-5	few	CASSLFQGVNTGELFF
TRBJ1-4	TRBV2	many	CASSEAPLGTNEKLFF
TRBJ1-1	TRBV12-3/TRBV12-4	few	CASSWDRVNTEAFF
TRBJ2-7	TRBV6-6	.	CASSYEVGLGVASGRPLYEQYF
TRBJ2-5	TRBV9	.	CASSVNQREGEETQYF
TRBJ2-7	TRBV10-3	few	CAIRSRENYEQYF
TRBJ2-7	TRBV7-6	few	CASSPRGQGFYEQYF
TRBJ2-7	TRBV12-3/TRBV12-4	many	CASSLATEQYF
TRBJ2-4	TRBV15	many	CATSREAAIAKNIQYF
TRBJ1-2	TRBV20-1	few	CSARDPRGQGAYGYTF
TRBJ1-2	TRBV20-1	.	CSARNRGAGYGYTF
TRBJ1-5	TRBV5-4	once	CASSLDTNQPQHF
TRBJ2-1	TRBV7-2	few	CASSLDSFYNEQFF